This is a list of T cell receptor beta chains from one sample in a study of cytomegalovirus exposure and HLA in healthy donors. Profiling relied on immunoSEQ multiplex PCR, and the TCRdb table lists in-frame clones only, not all of them. Of 120,000 or so clones in the sample, 60% to 75% were seen once. The sample consisted of PBMCs. These receptors originate from a woman between 45 and 65 years old in good health and CMV-seropositive. Each CDR3 is given with its conserved first and last residue. Fields, in order: D gene, J gene, clone size, V gene, CDR3 DNA, CDR3 protein. A D gene is named only where the DNA matches it firmly. Only some rows state a clone size, as once, few, many or a class for expanded clones.

D: -
J: TRBJ1-1
size: few
V: TRBV2
DNA: TGTGCCAGCAGTGTAAGACGGGTGAACACTGAAGCTTTCTTT
CDR3: CASSVRRVNTEAFF

D: -
J: TRBJ1-1
size: -
V: TRBV4-2
DNA: TGTGCCAGCAGCCAGGGGGGGTTGAACACTGAAGCTTTCTTT
CDR3: CASSQGGLNTEAFF

D: -
J: TRBJ2-3
size: -
V: TRBV9
DNA: TGTGCCAGCAGCGTACCGGGGAGGCCAGATACGCAGTATTTT
CDR3: CASSVPGRPDTQYF

D: -
J: TRBJ1-6
size: -
V: TRBV4-1
DNA: TGCGCCAGCAGCCAACAAGCGACTTACTATAATTCACCCCTCCACTTT
CDR3: CASSQQATYYNSPLHF

D: -
J: TRBJ1-6
size: once
V: TRBV11-3
DNA: TGTGCCAGCAGTCAACAGACAGGCGAGAATTCACCCCTCCACTTT
CDR3: CASSQQTGENSPLHF

D: -
J: TRBJ1-2
size: -
V: TRBV5-6
DNA: TGTGCCAGCAGCCCCCCGGGGAGGGATAGGAGCTACACCTTC
CDR3: CASSPPGRDRSYTF

D: -
J: TRBJ2-7
size: -
V: TRBV14
DNA: TGTGCCAGCAGCCAACACTACGAGCAGTACTTC
CDR3: CASSQHYEQYF

D: TRBD2
J: TRBJ2-5
size: -
V: TRBV7-9
DNA: TGTGCCAGCAGCTTAGACGTGGGGGGGGGAGAGACCCAGTACTTC
CDR3: CASSLDVGGGETQYF

D: TRBD2
J: TRBJ2-5
size: -
V: TRBV7-7
DNA: TGTGCTAGCAGTCGACTAGCGGGGGGAAGAGAGACCCAGTACTTC
CDR3: CASSRLAGGRETQYF

D: TRBD2
J: TRBJ2-3
size: -
V: TRBV27
DNA: TGTGCCAGCAGTTTTAGCGGGCGAAGCACAGATACGCAGTATTTT
CDR3: CASSFSGRSTDTQYF